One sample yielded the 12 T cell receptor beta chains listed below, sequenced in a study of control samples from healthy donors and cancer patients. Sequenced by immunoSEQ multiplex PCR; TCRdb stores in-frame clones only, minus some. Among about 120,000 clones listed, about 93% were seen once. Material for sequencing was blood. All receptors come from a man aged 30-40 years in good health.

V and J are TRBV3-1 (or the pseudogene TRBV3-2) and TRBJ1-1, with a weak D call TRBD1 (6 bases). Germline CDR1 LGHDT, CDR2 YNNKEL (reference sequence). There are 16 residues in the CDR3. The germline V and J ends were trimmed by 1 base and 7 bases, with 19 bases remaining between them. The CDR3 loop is CASSQAPDSLGGEAFF. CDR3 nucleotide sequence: TGTGCCAGCAGCCAAGCCCCGGACAGCCTAGGAGGTGAAGCTTTCTTT.

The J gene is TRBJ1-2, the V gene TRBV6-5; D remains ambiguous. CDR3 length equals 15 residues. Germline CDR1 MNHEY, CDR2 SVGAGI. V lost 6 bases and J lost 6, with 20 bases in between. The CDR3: CASSPMGGGPDGYTF. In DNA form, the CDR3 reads TGTGCCAGCAGCCCGATGGGCGGAGGCCCAGATGGCTACACCTTC.

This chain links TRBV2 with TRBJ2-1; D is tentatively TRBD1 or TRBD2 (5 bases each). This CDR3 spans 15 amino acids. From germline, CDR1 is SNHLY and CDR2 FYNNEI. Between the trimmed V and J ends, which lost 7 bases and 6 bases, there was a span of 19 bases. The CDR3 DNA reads TGTGCCAGCATACCACGCCCGGGGCGGATCAATGAGCAGTTCTTC. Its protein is CASIPRPGRINEQFF. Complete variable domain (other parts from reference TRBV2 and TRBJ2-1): EPEVTQTPSHQVTQMGQEVILRCVPISNHLYFYWYRQILGQKVEFLVSFYNNEISEKSEIFDDQFSVERPDGSNFTLKIRSTKLEDSAMYFCASIPRPGRINEQFFGPGTRLTVL.

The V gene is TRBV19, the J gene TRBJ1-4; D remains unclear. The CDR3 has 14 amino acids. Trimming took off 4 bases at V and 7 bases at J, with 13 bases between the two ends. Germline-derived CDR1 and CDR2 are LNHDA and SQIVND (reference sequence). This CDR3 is CASSSTDLTEKLFF. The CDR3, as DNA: TGTGCCAGTAGTAGCACGGACCTCACTGAAAAACTGTTTTTT.

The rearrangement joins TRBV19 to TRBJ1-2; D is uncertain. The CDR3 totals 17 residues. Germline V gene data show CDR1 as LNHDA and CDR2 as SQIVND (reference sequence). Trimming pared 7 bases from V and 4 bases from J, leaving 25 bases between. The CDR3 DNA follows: TGTGCCAGTACCCGAGGAACGGCAGGTTTCCATTCCTATGGCTACACCTTC. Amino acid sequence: CASTRGTAGFHSYGYTF.

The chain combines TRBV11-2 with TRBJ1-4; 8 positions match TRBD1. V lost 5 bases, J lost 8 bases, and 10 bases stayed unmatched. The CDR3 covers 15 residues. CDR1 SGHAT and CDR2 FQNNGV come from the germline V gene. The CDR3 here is CASSLNQGAREKLFF. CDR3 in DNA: TGTGCCAGCAGCCTCAACCAGGGGGCGCGAGAAAAACTGTTTTTT.

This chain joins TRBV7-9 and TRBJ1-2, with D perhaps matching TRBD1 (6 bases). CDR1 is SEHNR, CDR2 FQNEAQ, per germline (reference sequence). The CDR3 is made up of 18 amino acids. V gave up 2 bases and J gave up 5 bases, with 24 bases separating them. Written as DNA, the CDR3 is TGTGCCAGCAGCTTATTTCTGGCCCAGGGGCTCCTCATTTATGGCTACACCTTC. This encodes CASSLFLAQGLLIYGYTF.

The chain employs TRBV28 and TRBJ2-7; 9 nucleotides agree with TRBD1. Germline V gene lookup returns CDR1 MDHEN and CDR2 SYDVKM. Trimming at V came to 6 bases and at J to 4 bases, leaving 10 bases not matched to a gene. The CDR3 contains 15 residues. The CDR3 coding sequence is TGTGCCAGCAGGCCGACAGGGGGAACGATTTACGAGCAGTACTTC. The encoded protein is CASRPTGGTIYEQYF.

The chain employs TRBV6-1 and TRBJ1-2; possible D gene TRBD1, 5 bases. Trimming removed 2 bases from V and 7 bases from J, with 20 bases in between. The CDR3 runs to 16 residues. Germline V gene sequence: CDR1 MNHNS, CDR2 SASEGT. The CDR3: CASSERLGEVVFGYTF. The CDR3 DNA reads TGTGCCAGCAGTGAACGCCTGGGGGAGGTTGTATTTGGCTACACCTTC.

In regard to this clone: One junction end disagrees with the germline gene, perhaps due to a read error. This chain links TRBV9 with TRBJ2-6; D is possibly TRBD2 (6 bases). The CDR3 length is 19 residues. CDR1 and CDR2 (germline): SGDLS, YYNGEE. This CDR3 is CASSVNTQARDSEANVLTF. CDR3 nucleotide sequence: TGTGCCAGCAGCGTAAACACCCAGGCCCGGGACTCTGAGGCCAACGTCCTGACTTTC.

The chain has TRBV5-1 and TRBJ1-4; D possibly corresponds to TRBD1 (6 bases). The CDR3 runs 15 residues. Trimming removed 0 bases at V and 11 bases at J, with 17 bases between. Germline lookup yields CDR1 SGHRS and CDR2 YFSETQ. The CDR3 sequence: CASSLAMRQEGKLFF. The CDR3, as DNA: TGCGCCAGCAGCTTGGCCATGCGACAGGAGGGGAAACTGTTTTTT.

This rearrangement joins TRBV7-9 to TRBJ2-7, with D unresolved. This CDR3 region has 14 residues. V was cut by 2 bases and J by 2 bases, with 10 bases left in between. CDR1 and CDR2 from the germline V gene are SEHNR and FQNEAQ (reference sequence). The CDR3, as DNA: TGTGCCAGCAGCTTAACGACAACCCCCTACGAGCAGTACTTC. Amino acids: CASSLTTTPYEQYF. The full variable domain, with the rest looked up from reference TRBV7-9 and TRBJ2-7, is DTGVSQNPRHKITKRGQNVTFRCDPISEHNRLYWYRQTLGQGPEFLTYFQNEAQLEKSRLLSDRFSAERPKGSFSTLEIQRTEQGDSAMYLCASSLTTTPYEQYFGPGTRLTVT.